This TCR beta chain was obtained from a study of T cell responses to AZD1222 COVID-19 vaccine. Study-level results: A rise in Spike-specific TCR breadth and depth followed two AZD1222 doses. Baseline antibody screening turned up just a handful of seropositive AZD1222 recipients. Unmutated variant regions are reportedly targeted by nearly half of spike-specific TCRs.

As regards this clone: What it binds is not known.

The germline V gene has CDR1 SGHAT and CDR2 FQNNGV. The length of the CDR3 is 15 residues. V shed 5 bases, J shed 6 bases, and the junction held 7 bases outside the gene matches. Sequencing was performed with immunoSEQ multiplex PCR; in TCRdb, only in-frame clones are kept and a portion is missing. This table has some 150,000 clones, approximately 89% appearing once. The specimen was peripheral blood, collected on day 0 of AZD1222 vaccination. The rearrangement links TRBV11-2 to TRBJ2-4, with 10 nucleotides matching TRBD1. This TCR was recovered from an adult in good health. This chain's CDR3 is CASSRRQGASNIQYF. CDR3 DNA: TGTGCCAGCAGCCGTCGACAGGGGGCTTCAAACATTCAGTACTTC.